Each of the 4 T cell receptor beta chains below was sequenced from the same sample in a study of blood T cell repertoires in COVID-19. The assay was immunoSEQ multiplex PCR, and TCRdb's table has in-frame clones only and misses some. This table has about 310,000 clones, 90% appearing once. Sequences were obtained from PBMCs or T cells enriched from blood (not recorded which). These receptor sequences come from a woman under 30 with acute COVID-19.

This clone was counted a single time. CDR3 sequence: CASSPYLGLALDTQYF. The CDR3 region has the DNA TGTGCCAGCAGCCCTTATCTGGGACTAGCTTTAGATACGCAGTATTTT. This chain uses TRBV5-8 with TRBJ2-3, with 9 bases identical to TRBD2. The CDR3 totals 16 residues. Losses at the gene ends were 4 bases for V and 5 bases for J; bases not matched to a gene: 11. The V gene's germline CDR1 is SGHTS and CDR2 YDEGEE.

This sequence joins TRBV5-6 and TRBJ2-7; TRBD1 aligns across 7 bases. With 3 bases clipped from V and 2 bases from J, the junction kept 8 bases outside the gene matches. CDR3 length equals 15 residues. Germline V gene lookup returns CDR1 SGHDT and CDR2 YYEEEE. CDR3 in DNA: TGTGCCAGCAGCTCCTGGGACAGTCCAACCTACGAGCAGTACTTC. Protein: CASSSWDSPTYEQYF.

This chain joins TRBV5-1 and TRBJ2-3; 14 bases align to TRBD2. Unmatched junction bases numbered 4, after V lost 4 bases and J lost 6 bases. There are 15 residues in the CDR3. Germline V gene data show CDR1 as SGHRS and CDR2 as YFSETQ. CDR3 region: CASSAGLAGVDTQYF. The CDR3 DNA is TGCGCCAGCAGCGCGGGACTAGCGGGAGTGGATACGCAGTATTTT.

The rearrangement joins TRBV10-3 to TRBJ1-5; a weak D match, TRBD1 (5 bases). Germline loops: CDR1 ENHRY, CDR2 SYGVKD. CDR3 length: 13 amino acids. The V end was cut by 2 bases, the J end by 8 bases, with 10 bases between. In DNA form, the CDR3 reads TGTGCCATCAGTGAGGGGCAGGGCAAGCCCCAGCATTTT. The encoded protein is CAISEGQGKPQHF.